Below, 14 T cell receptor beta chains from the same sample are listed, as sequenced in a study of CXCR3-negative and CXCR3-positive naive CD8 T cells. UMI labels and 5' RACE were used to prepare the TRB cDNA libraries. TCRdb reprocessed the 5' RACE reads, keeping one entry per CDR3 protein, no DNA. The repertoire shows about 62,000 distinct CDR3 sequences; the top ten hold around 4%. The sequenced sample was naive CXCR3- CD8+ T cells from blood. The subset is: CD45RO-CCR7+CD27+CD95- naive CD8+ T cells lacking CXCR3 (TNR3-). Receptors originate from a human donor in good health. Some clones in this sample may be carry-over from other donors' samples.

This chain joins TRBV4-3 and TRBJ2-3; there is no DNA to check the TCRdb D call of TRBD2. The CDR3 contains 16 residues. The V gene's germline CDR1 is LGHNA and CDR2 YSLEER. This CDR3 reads CASSQDRGGGTDTQYF.

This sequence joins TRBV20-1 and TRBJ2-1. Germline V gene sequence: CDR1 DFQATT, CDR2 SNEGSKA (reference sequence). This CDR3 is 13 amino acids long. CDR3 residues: CSASGNTYNEQFF.

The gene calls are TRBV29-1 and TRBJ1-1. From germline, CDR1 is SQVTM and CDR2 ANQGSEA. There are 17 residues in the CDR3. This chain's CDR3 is CSVEGGGEGLMNTEAFF.

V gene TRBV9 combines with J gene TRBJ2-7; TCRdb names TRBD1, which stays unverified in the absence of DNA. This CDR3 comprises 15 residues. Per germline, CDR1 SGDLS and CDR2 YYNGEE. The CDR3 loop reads CASSVDGTGTYEQYF.

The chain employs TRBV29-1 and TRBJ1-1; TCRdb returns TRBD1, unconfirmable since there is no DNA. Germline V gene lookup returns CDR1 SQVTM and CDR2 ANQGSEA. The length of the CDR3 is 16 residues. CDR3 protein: CSVEETAMGGHTEAFF.

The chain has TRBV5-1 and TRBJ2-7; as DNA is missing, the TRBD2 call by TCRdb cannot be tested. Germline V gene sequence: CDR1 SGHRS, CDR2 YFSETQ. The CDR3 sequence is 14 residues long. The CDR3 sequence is CASSLAGPSYEQYF.

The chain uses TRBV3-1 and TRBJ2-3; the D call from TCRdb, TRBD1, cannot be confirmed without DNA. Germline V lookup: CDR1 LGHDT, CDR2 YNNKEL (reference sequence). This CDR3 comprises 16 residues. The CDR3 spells CASSPSPGQSTDTQYF.

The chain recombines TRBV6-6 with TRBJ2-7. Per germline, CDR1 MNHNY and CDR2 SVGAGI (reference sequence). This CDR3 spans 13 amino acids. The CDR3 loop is CASSLATTYEQYF.

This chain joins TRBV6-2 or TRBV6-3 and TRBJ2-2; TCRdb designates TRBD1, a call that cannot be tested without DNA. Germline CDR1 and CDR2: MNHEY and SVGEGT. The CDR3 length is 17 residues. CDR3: CASSSPLGQENTGELFF.

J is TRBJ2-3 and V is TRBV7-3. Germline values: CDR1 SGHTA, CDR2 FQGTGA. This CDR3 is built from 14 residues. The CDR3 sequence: CASSFAGFTDTQYF.

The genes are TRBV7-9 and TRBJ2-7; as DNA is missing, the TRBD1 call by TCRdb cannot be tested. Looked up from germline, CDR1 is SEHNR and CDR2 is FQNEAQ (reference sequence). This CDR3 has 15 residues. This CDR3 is CASSLDRTGSYEQYF.

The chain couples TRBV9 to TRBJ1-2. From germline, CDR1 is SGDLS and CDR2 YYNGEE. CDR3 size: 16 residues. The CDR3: CASSGGGVTLNYGYTF.

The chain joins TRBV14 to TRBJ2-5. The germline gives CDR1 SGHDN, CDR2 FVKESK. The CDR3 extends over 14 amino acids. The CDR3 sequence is CASSQVQFQETQYF. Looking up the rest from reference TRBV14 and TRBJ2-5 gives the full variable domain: EAGVTQFPSHSVIEKGQTVTLRCDPISGHDNLYWYRRVMGKEIKFLLHFVKESKQDESGMPNNRFLAERTGGTYSTLKVQPAELEDSGVYFCASSQVQFQETQYFGPGTRLLVL.

This chain's CDR3 is CASTPSPAVGAYEQYF. The chain joins TRBV7-9 to TRBJ2-7; TCRdb's D call, TRBD2, is unchecked because there is no DNA. Germline V gene sequence: CDR1 SEHNR, CDR2 FQNEAQ (reference sequence). This CDR3 has 16 amino acids.